The 10 T cell receptor beta chains below were found in one sample sequenced in a study of blood T cell repertoires in COVID-19. Assay: immunoSEQ multiplex PCR; the TCRdb copy retains only in-frame clones and omits some. The sample shows some 490,000 clones, more than 85% of them seen only once. Sequences were obtained from PBMCs or T cells enriched from blood (not recorded which). Source of these receptors: a woman aged 60-75 years who had recovered from COVID-19.

This clone was observed once. This chain joins TRBV14 and TRBJ2-7; D is possibly TRBD1 (6 bases). Trimming cost V 1 base and J 3 bases, with 19 bases left between them. Germline V gene sequence: CDR1 SGHDN, CDR2 FVKESK. This CDR3 has 17 residues. CDR3 in DNA: TGTGCCAGCAGCCAAGCCCTCCCACGGGACATAGGCTACGAGCAGTACTTC. It translates to CASSQALPRDIGYEQYF.

This clone was seen many times. The chain employs TRBV7-6 and TRBJ2-7; no firm D call. The length of the CDR3 is 13 residues. V dropped 6 bases and J dropped 3 bases, with 12 bases sitting between them. In germline, CDR1 is SGHVS, CDR2 FNYEAQ. The CDR3 protein is CASSAGSGYEQYV. The DNA of the CDR3 is TGTGCCAGCAGTGCCGGGTCCGGCTACGAGCAGTACGTC.

The chain joins TRBV10-3 to TRBJ2-3, with no clear D. The CDR3 consists of 15 residues. V shed 6 bases and J shed 0 bases, with 13 bases lying between them. The germline V gene encodes CDR1 ENHRY and CDR2 SYGVKD. The CDR3 nucleotides are TGTGCCATCAGACCTGCCAGCGCCAGCACAGATACGCAGTATTTT. Translated, it gives CAIRPASASTDTQYF.

Note on this clone: Other nucleotide sequences from this sample produce the same CDR3. In nucleotides, the CDR3 is TGTGCCTGGAGTGTGGGCGGGGGTCAGCCCCAGCATTTT. The encoded protein is CAWSVGGGQPQHF. V gene TRBV30 combines with J gene TRBJ1-5; D is possibly TRBD1 (5 bases). Germline V gene sequence: CDR1 GTSNPN, CDR2 SVGIG (reference sequence). The CDR3 covers 13 residues. Trimming took off 0 bases at V and 6 bases at J, with 9 bases between the two ends.

The J gene is TRBJ1-6, the V gene TRBV2; 8 bases map to TRBD1. CDR1 and CDR2 from the germline V gene are SNHLY and FYNNEI. The CDR3 length is 14 residues. V lost 6 bases to trimming and J lost 10 bases; unmatched junction nucleotides: 8. The CDR3, as DNA: TGTGCCAGCAGGGGGACAGGTACTAAATCACCCCTCCACTTT. It translates to CASRGTGTKSPLHF.

V and J are TRBV7-9 and TRBJ1-6; the match to TRBD1 covers 7 bases. This CDR3 is built from 15 residues. V dropped 1 base and J dropped 7; count of bases not matched to a gene: 4. Germline lookup yields CDR1 SEHNR and CDR2 FQNEAQ (reference sequence). The CDR3 DNA sequence: TGTGCCAGCAGCTTAGGGGGACAGCCAAATTCACCCCTCCACTTT. Residues: CASSLGGQPNSPLHF.

The rearrangement joins TRBV4-1 to TRBJ1-1, with TRBD1 matching over 7 bases. The CDR3 length is 15 residues. The germline V gene has CDR1 MGHRA and CDR2 YSYEKL. The ends lost 4 bases at V and 1 base at J; junction bases unmatched: 6. The CDR3 protein is CASSRTGTANTEAFF. The CDR3 DNA sequence: TGCGCCAGCAGCCGAACCGGGACAGCGAACACTGAAGCTTTCTTT.

The genes are TRBV2 and TRBJ1-1, with no clear D. Trimming took off 7 bases at V and 7 bases at J, with 7 bases between the two ends. Per germline, CDR1 SNHLY and CDR2 FYNNEI. The CDR3 extends over 10 amino acids. The CDR3 region has the DNA TGTGCCAGCAATTTAATTGAAGCTTTCTTT. Amino acid sequence: CASNLIEAFF. Drawing the rest from reference TRBV2 and TRBJ1-1, the complete variable domain is EPEVTQTPSHQVTQMGQEVILRCVPISNHLYFYWYRQILGQKVEFLVSFYNNEISEKSEIFDDQFSVERPDGSNFTLKIRSTKLEDSAMYFCASNLIEAFFGQGTRLTVV.

The V gene is TRBV19, the J gene TRBJ1-2; D is perhaps TRBD1 (6 bases). The germline V and J ends were trimmed by 6 bases and 0 bases, with 14 bases remaining between them. The CDR3 is made up of 15 amino acids. Germline values: CDR1 LNHDA, CDR2 SQIVND (reference sequence). The CDR3 loop is CASSSAGAANYGYTF. In DNA, the CDR3 is TGTGCCAGTAGCTCGGCGGGGGCGGCTAACTATGGCTACACCTTC.

This clone was picked up one time. This sequence joins TRBV4-1 and TRBJ1-1; possibly TRBD1 for D (6 bases). CDR1 MGHRA and CDR2 YSYEKL come from the germline V gene. Trimming pared 4 bases from V and 3 bases from J, leaving 9 bases between. CDR3 length: 13 amino acids. The CDR3 loop is CASSRAGDTEAFF. The CDR3 DNA reads as TGCGCCAGCAGCCGAGCAGGGGACACTGAAGCTTTCTTT.